The entry below describes one T cell receptor beta chain. CDR1 and CDR2 from the germline V gene are MDHEN and SYDVKM. The V end was cut by 6 bases, the J end by 4 bases, with 15 bases between. The CDR3 covers 14 residues. Using immunoSEQ multiplex PCR, the repertoire was profiled, and TCRdb retains in-frame clones only, with some absent. The data contain about 250,000 clones, about 86% of them singletons. These data are taken from a study of blood T cell repertoires in COVID-19. V usage is TRBV28 and J usage is TRBJ1-2; D is unclear. The sequenced sample was peripheral blood. The clonotype comes from a man aged 80 or over with acute or convalescent COVID-19. The CDR3 coding sequence is TGTGCCAGCAGCCAAGGGAGAAGGGTCTATGGCTACACCTTC. Translating gives CASSQGRRVYGYTF.